This entry lists 11 T cell receptor beta chains sequenced from one sample in a study of cytomegalovirus exposure and HLA in healthy donors listed by TCRdb under 2017. Receptors were amplified or captured by the immunoSEQ multiplex PCR assay. A mixture of 60 forward primers for TCR Vbeta segments and 13 reverse primers for TCR Jbeta segments was used in the multiplex PCR. Imported from immuneACCESS, the table was reduced by TCRdb to in-frame sequences with V and J called. These copies leave out some clones; in studies compared against another copy, an unresolved V gene accounts for under half, and the cause of the remainder is not known. The sample data list roughly 100,000 clones, and 63% of these were observed just once. The ten largest make up about 4.9% of the sample. Sample: PBMCs. These receptors were collected from a human donor in good health.

About this clone: The sample holds other DNA sequences that translate to the same CDR3. The gene calls are TRBV30 and TRBJ1-5; D unclear. The CDR3 runs to 13 residues. V was cut by 0 bases and J by 6 bases, with 9 bases left in between. Germline CDR1 is GTSNPN and CDR2 is SVGIG (reference sequence). CDR3 in DNA: TGTGCCTGGAGTGTAAGGGAGGGTCAGCCCCAGCATTTT. It specifies CAWSVREGQPQHF.

The chain combines TRBV10-3 with TRBJ2-6; perhaps TRBD2 as D (6 bases). Germline V CDR1 and CDR2: ENHRY, SYGVKD. The ends were cut back, 3 bases at V and 0 bases at J, with 18 bases in the middle. This CDR3 spans 19 amino acids. CDR3 DNA: TGTGCCATCAGTGACCCACGGGGGATTGGAAGCTCTGGGGCCAACGTCCTGACTTTC. Translated: CAISDPRGIGSSGANVLTF.

The chain links TRBV1 to TRBJ1-5. TRBV1 is shown as a pseudogene. CDR3 size: 16 residues. The CDR3 DNA reads TGCACCAGCCCTCTTGAGGGAGGGATTAGCAATCAGCCCCAGCATTTT. This gives the protein CTSPLEGGISNQPQHF.

V usage is TRBV6-6 and J usage is TRBJ2-1, with D perhaps TRBD2 (6 bases). Deletions cut 8 bases from V and 4 bases from J, with 18 bases between. CDR1 MNHNY and CDR2 SVGAGI come from the germline V gene (reference sequence). This CDR3 has 15 residues. CDR3 sequence: CASGSLGGGYNEQFF. Here the CDR3 DNA reads TGTGCCAGCGGTTCATTGGGAGGTGGATACAATGAGCAGTTCTTC.

This chain uses TRBV5-1 with TRBJ2-7, with 10 bases aligning to TRBD1. The CDR3 extends over 16 amino acids. Germline CDR1 is SGHRS and CDR2 is YFSETQ. Trimming at V came to 0 bases and at J to 6 bases, leaving 9 bases not matched to a gene. The CDR3 here is CASSLVADRGYGEQYF. CDR3 nucleotides: TGCGCCAGCAGCTTGGTGGCGGACAGGGGGTATGGCGAGCAGTACTTC.

The chain uses TRBV4-2 and TRBJ2-7, with 15 bases fitting TRBD2. The CDR3 has 18 amino acids. The ends lost 0 bases at V and 4 bases at J; junction bases unmatched: 7. Per the germline V gene, CDR1 is LGHNA and CDR2 is YNFKEQ. CDR3: CASSQDNPGLAGGYEQYF. CDR3 bases: TGTGCCAGCAGCCAAGATAACCCCGGACTAGCGGGAGGGTACGAGCAGTACTTC.

The chain combines TRBV5-1 with TRBJ1-6; D gene ambiguous. This CDR3 spans 16 amino acids. Germline values: CDR1 SGHRS, CDR2 YFSETQ. V was cut by 0 bases and J by 6 bases, with 13 bases left in between. CDR3 protein: CASSLVLGGGNSPLHF. CDR3 in DNA: TGCGCCAGCAGCTTGGTTCTGGGAGGTGGTAATTCACCCCTCCACTTT.

This clone has a handful of counts. This chain links TRBV9 with TRBJ2-7; TRBD1 matches at 7 bases. CDR1 is SGDLS and CDR2 is YYNGEE in the germline V gene. The CDR3 is 14 amino acids. Trimming cost V 2 bases and J 4 bases; bases outside gene matches: 6. The CDR3 sequence: CASSVGDSGYEQYF. CDR3 sequence (DNA): TGTGCCAGCAGCGTTGGGGACAGCGGATACGAGCAGTACTTC.

The rearrangement uses TRBV10-3 and TRBJ2-3; 7 bases match TRBD2. Trimming at V came to 4 bases and at J to 4 bases, leaving 5 bases not matched to a gene. The CDR3 loop spans 14 amino acids. Germline V gene sequence: CDR1 ENHRY, CDR2 SYGVKD. CDR3 loop: CAISGVSGSDTQYF. The CDR3 DNA is TGTGCCATCAGTGGGGTTAGCGGGTCAGATACGCAGTATTTT.

About this clone: Sequence at one end of the junction differs from germline and may be a read error. The chain has TRBV25-1 and TRBJ1-5; 7 positions match TRBD1. The CDR3 runs to 14 residues. Germline V gene lookup returns CDR1 MGHDK and CDR2 SYGVNS. The CDR3 nucleotides read TGTGTCAGCAGTGGGGGACAGATTAATCAGCCCCAGCATTTT. It translates to CVSSGGQINQPQHF.

This clone occurred a few times. The J gene is TRBJ2-2, the V gene TRBV11-2; no clear D gene. Germline V gene lookup returns CDR1 SGHAT and CDR2 FQNNGV. This CDR3 has 16 residues. V lost 2 bases and J 1 base, leaving 11 bases between the germline ends. As DNA, the CDR3 is TGTGCCAGCAGCTTATTTGTGGCTGTGAACACCGGGGAGCTGTTTTTT. This encodes CASSLFVAVNTGELFF.